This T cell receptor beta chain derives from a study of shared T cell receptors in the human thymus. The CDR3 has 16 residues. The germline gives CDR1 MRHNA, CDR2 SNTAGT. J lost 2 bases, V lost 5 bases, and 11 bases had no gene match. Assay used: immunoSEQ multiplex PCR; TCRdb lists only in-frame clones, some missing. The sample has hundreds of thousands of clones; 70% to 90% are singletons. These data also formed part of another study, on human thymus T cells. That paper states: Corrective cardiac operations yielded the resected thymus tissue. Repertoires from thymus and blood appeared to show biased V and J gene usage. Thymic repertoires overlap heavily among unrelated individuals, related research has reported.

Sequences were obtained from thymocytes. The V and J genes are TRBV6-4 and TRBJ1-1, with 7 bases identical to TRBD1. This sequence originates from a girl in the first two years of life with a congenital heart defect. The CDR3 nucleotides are TGTGCCAGCAGTCCCAAGTCAGGGGACAGCAACACTGAAGCTTTCTTT. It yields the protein CASSPKSGDSNTEAFF.